One T cell receptor (beta chain) is described in this entry. The data were taken from a study of blood T cell repertoires in COVID-19. Across the whole study: PBMCs, B-cell-depleted T cells, or T cells were the source of the cDNA or gDNA that made up the material.

Losses at the gene ends were 7 bases for V and 6 bases for J; bases not matched to a gene: 9. CDR1 and CDR2 (germline): MDHEN, SYDVKM. The CDR3 is 15 amino acids. Generated by immunoSEQ multiplex PCR, the TCRdb table keeps only in-frame clones and is missing some. The top ten hold about 2% of the sample, which has around 130,000 clones, approximately 87% seen once. The rearrangement links TRBV28 to TRBJ2-1; 10 nucleotides align to TRBD2. This sequence was found in a man between 70 and 80 years old with active COVID-19. What was sequenced was peripheral blood. The CDR3 DNA follows: TGTGCCAGCACTCCCGGACTAGCGGAATCCAATGAGCAGTTCTTC. Its translation: CASTPGLAESNEQFF.